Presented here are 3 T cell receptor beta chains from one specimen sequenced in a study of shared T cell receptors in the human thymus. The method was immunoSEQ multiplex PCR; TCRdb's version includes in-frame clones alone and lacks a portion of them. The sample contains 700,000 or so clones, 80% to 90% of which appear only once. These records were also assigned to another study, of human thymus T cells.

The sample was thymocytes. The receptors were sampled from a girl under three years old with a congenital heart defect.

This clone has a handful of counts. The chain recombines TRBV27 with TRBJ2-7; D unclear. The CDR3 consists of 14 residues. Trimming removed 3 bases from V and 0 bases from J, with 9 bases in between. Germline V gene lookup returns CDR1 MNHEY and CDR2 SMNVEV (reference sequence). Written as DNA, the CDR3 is TGTGCCAGCAGTTTTGGAGAAGACTCCTACGAGCAGTACTTC. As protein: CASSFGEDSYEQYF.

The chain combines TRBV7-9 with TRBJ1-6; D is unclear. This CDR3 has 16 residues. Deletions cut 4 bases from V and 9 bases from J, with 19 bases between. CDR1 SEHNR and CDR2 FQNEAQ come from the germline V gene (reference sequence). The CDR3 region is CASSSPSGRHGSPLHF. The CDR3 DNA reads TGTGCCAGCAGCTCCCCTTCAGGCCGCCATGGTTCACCCCTCCACTTT.

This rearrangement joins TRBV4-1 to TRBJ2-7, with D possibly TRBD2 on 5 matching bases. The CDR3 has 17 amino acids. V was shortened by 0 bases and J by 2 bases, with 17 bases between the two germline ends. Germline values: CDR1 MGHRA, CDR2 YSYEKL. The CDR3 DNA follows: TGCGCCAGCAGCCAAGAGAACTTGGACTTCCGCCCCTACGAGCAGTACTTC. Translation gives CASSQENLDFRPYEQYF.